The 20 T cell receptor beta chains given below trace back to one sample, sequenced in a study of shared clonotypes between healthy human individuals. Naivety among CD8 cells was defined by CD45RO negativity and positive CCR7 selection, thereby excluding terminally differentiated effector memory CD45RA+ cells. Clones were read by immunoSEQ multiplex PCR, and TCRdb kept only the in-frame ones, dropping some. The data contain around 2.1 million clones, about 93% of them singletons. The sample comprised naive CD8+ T cells from PBMCs. These receptors all stem from a man aged 18 to 29 in good health. Some clones in this sample may be carry-over from other donors' samples.

V gene TRBV11-2 combines with J gene TRBJ2-3, with no clear D. Per germline, CDR1 SGHAT and CDR2 FQNNGV. The CDR3 loop spans 14 amino acids. With 2 bases removed from V and 3 bases from J, the gap between germline ends came to 9 bases. Here the CDR3 DNA reads TGTGCCAGCAGCTTAAGTTGGGGTACAGATACGCAGTATTTT. Translated, it gives CASSLSWGTDTQYF.

V usage is TRBV27 and J usage is TRBJ2-1, with a tentative D call TRBD1 (5 bases). The V gene's germline CDR1 is MNHEY and CDR2 SMNVEV (reference sequence). The CDR3 totals 13 residues. V lost 3 bases and J lost 6, with 9 bases in between. The CDR3 reads CASSFFQGNEQFF. CDR3 sequence (DNA): TGTGCCAGCAGTTTTTTTCAGGGCAATGAGCAGTTCTTC.

The chain uses TRBV4-1 and TRBJ2-7, with D perhaps TRBD2 (7 bases). CDR1 MGHRA and CDR2 YSYEKL come from the germline V gene. The CDR3 length is 15 residues. Trimming took off 3 bases at V and 6 bases at J, with 18 bases between the two ends. The CDR3 loop reads CASSHEGGHSGEQYF. CDR3 DNA: TGCGCCAGCAGCCACGAGGGGGGGCATAGCGGCGAGCAGTACTTC.

The chain couples TRBV4-3 to TRBJ2-5; the D call may be TRBD1 or TRBD2 (6 bases each). Trimming removed 1 base from V and 5 bases from J, with 14 bases in between. Germline-derived CDR1 and CDR2 are LGHNA and YSLEER. This CDR3 comprises 15 residues. CDR3 loop: CASSQAQGGRETQYF. In DNA form, the CDR3 reads TGCGCCAGCAGCCAAGCACAGGGAGGTAGGGAGACCCAGTACTTC.

The chain couples TRBV5-1 to TRBJ2-7; either TRBD1 or TRBD2 may fit D (7 bases each). The V gene's germline CDR1 is SGHRS and CDR2 YFSETQ. V was clipped by 0 bases and J by 5 bases, with 18 bases between them. CDR3 length: 16 amino acids. This chain's CDR3 is CASSLVKGGTENEQYF. The CDR3 nucleotides are TGCGCCAGCAGCTTGGTCAAGGGGGGGACAGAGAACGAGCAGTACTTC.

The V gene is TRBV2, the J gene TRBJ1-2, with 12 bases matching TRBD1. CDR1 is SNHLY, CDR2 FYNNEI, per germline. The CDR3 sequence is 16 residues long. The V gene end was trimmed by 6 bases and the J gene end by 3 bases; junction bases not matched to a gene: 8. CDR3 nucleotide sequence: TGTGCCAGCAGGGGGGACAGGGGGCAGTCGGACTATGGCTACACCTTC. Encoded protein: CASRGDRGQSDYGYTF. The complete variable domain, with remaining parts taken from reference TRBV2 and TRBJ1-2, reads EPEVTQTPSHQVTQMGQEVILRCVPISNHLYFYWYRQILGQKVEFLVSFYNNEISEKSEIFDDQFSVERPDGSNFTLKIRSTKLEDSAMYFCASRGDRGQSDYGYTFGSGTRLTVV.

As regards this clone: The sample has other DNA sequences that encode this CDR3 too. This chain connects TRBV7-2 to TRBJ2-7; 11 nucleotides match TRBD2. Germline lookup yields CDR1 SGHTA and CDR2 FQGNSA. V was clipped by 1 base and J by 2 bases; unmatched bases: 1. The CDR3 totals 15 residues. As DNA, the CDR3 is TGTGCCAGCAGCTTAGGACTAGCGGGAACCTACGAGCAGTACTTC. This encodes CASSLGLAGTYEQYF. The complete variable domain, with remaining parts taken from reference TRBV7-2 and TRBJ2-7, reads GAGVSQSPSNKVTEKGKDVELRCDPISGHTALYWYRQSLGQGLEFLIYFQGNSAPDKSGLPSDRFSAERTGGSVSTLTIQRTQQEDSAVYLCASSLGLAGTYEQYFGPGTRLTVT.

The V gene is TRBV7-9, the J gene TRBJ2-1, with a weak D call TRBD1 (6 bases). Germline CDR1 is SEHNR and CDR2 is FQNEAQ (reference sequence). V lost 7 bases and J 9 bases, leaving 25 bases between the germline ends. The length of the CDR3 is 16 residues. The CDR3 DNA reads TGTGCCAGCATCTCGAGCACGGGACACCTCGTGAGTGAGCAGTTCTTC. Protein product: CASISSTGHLVSEQFF.

The J gene is TRBJ2-1, the V gene TRBV5-1; 7 bases are a match to TRBD2. V was pared by 4 bases and J by 5 bases, with 12 bases of the junction left unmatched. Germline V gives CDR1 SGHRS, CDR2 YFSETQ. CDR3 length: 16 residues. The CDR3 is CASSLRLAVSNNEQFF. Here the CDR3 DNA reads TGCGCCAGCAGCCTACGACTAGCTGTGTCGAACAATGAGCAGTTCTTC.

This clone was detected only once. The chain is built from TRBV28 and TRBJ1-4, with D perhaps TRBD1 (6 bases). Germline V gene data show CDR1 as MDHEN and CDR2 as SYDVKM. Trimming removed 7 bases at V and 8 bases at J, with 26 bases between. The CDR3 runs 17 residues. The CDR3 nucleotides are TGTGCCAGCATAGGGTCGATAAGGCAGGGGAGGATAGAAAAACTGTTTTTT. This translates into CASIGSIRQGRIEKLFF. The full variable domain, its missing parts supplied by reference TRBV28 and TRBJ1-4, is DVKVTQSSRYLVKRTGEKVFLECVQDMDHENMFWYRQDPGLGLRLIYFSYDVKMKEKGDIPEGYSVSREKKERFSLILESASTNQTSMYLCASIGSIRQGRIEKLFFGSGTQLSVL.

The chain couples TRBV5-6 to TRBJ2-2; TRBD1 aligns across 8 bases. Germline V lookup: CDR1 SGHDT, CDR2 YYEEEE. This CDR3 is 16 amino acids long. V lost 5 bases and J lost 0; bases outside the gene matches: 6. CDR3 nucleotide sequence: TGTGCCAGCAGACCGGGACAGGAGTCGAACACCGGGGAGCTGTTTTTT. Protein: CASRPGQESNTGELFF.

The J gene is TRBJ2-5, the V gene TRBV4-1; D possibly corresponds to TRBD2 (6 bases). This CDR3 has 18 amino acids. V lost 4 bases and J lost 5, with 26 bases in between. Germline V gene sequence: CDR1 MGHRA, CDR2 YSYEKL. This chain's CDR3 is CASSRRVESGLGGETQYF. The CDR3 DNA reads TGCGCCAGCAGCCGGAGGGTCGAATCAGGTTTGGGCGGGGAGACCCAGTACTTC.

The chain couples TRBV9 to TRBJ1-4, with D uncertain. V was shortened by 3 bases and J by 4 bases, with 16 bases between the two germline ends. CDR3 length: 16 residues. CDR1 is SGDLS and CDR2 is YYNGEE in the germline V gene. The CDR3 region has the DNA TGTGCCAGCAGCGCGGGAAGAGGGCCGAGTAATGAAAAACTGTTTTTT. Its protein is CASSAGRGPSNEKLFF.

The chain uses TRBV9 and TRBJ1-1; 9 bases are shared with TRBD1. The germline CDR1 and CDR2 sequences are SGDLS and YYNGEE. This CDR3 contains 16 residues. V was pared by 6 bases and J by 1 base, with 10 bases of the junction left unmatched. CDR3 loop: CASNPPGQGANTEAFF. The CDR3 region has the DNA TGTGCCAGCAACCCGCCGGGACAGGGAGCGAACACTGAAGCTTTCTTT.

V and J are TRBV5-5 and TRBJ1-3, with D possibly TRBD1 on 6 matching bases. The germline gives CDR1 SGHKS, CDR2 YYEKEE (reference sequence). The CDR3 spans 17 residues. V was shortened by 2 bases and J by 7 bases, with 22 bases between the two germline ends. The CDR3 nucleotides read TGTGCCAGCAGCTTTGGCCCTTATCAGGGGATCGGGAACACCATATATTTT. This sequence encodes CASSFGPYQGIGNTIYF.

Only a few counts were recorded for this clone. Within the sample, other DNA sequences also encode this same CDR3. The V and J genes are TRBV19 and TRBJ2-7; maybe TRBD2 (6 bases). The CDR3 contains 12 residues. V lost 8 bases and J 0 bases, leaving 8 bases between the germline ends. Germline V CDR1 and CDR2: LNHDA, SQIVND (reference sequence). The CDR3 DNA follows: TGTGCCAGTCGGGGGAGCTCCTACGAGCAGTACTTC. Protein sequence: CASRGSSYEQYF.

V usage is TRBV29-1 and J usage is TRBJ2-7; TRBD2 matches 10 bases. Germline V gene sequence: CDR1 SQVTM, CDR2 ANQGSEA. This CDR3 has 13 residues. V was pared by 4 bases and J by 3 bases, with 3 bases of the junction left unmatched. CDR3 coding DNA: TGCAGCGTTGCACTAGCGGGAATCTACGAGCAGTACTTC. It encodes CSVALAGIYEQYF.

V and J are TRBV19 and TRBJ2-5; the D gene is possibly TRBD1 (6 bases). The V gene lost 5 bases and the J gene lost 2 bases, with 15 bases spanning the gap. Germline CDR1 and CDR2: LNHDA and SQIVND (reference sequence). This CDR3 spans 15 amino acids. The CDR3 here is CASSVRQVEQETQYF. The CDR3 coding sequence is TGTGCCAGTAGTGTGAGACAGGTAGAGCAAGAGACCCAGTACTTC. The entire variable domain, with the rest obtained from reference TRBV19 and TRBJ2-5, is as follows: DGGITQSPKYLFRKEGQNVTLSCEQNLNHDAMYWYRQDPGQGLRLIYYSQIVNDFQKGDIAEGYSVSREKKESFPLTVTSAQKNPTAFYLCASSVRQVEQETQYFGPGTRLLVL.

The chain carries TRBV27 and TRBJ2-3; perhaps D is TRBD1 or TRBD2 (5 bases each). Germline V gene lookup returns CDR1 MNHEY and CDR2 SMNVEV (reference sequence). Trimming removed 7 bases from V and 2 bases from J, with 13 bases in between. The CDR3 is 14 residues long. The CDR3 sequence: CASTPGPPTDTQYF. The CDR3 region has the DNA TGTGCCAGCACCCCGGGGCCGCCCACAGATACGCAGTATTTT.

This rearrangement joins TRBV4-3 to TRBJ2-7, with 7 bases fitting TRBD2. Germline V gene lookup returns CDR1 LGHNA and CDR2 YSLEER. V gave up 1 base and J gave up 2 bases; unmatched junction bases: 11. This CDR3 contains 17 residues. In DNA, the CDR3 is TGCGCCAGCAGCCAAGGGCTGGAGGGGCTAGCGGCCTACGAGCAGTACTTC. Its translation is CASSQGLEGLAAYEQYF.